This TCR beta chain was obtained from a study of T-cell reconstitution after alpha-beta-depleted transplantation in children. The authors prepared the TCRbeta library with unique molecular identifiers. TCRdb used MiXCR to reprocess the PCR reads, holding one entry per CDR3 protein. Of about 360,000 distinct CDR3 sequences listed, about 14% are singletons. The sequencing used PBMCs, collected from the stem cell graft. The clonotype was recovered from a human donor who donated a stem cell graft to a child with Fanconi anemia.

CDR3 nucleotides: TGTGCCAGCAGTTTCCTTAGACAGGGGGATAATCAGCCCCAGCATTTT. This codes for CASSFLRQGDNQPQHF. The rearrangement links TRBV28 to TRBJ1-5; 9 nucleotides line up with TRBD1. The germline V gene encodes CDR1 MDHEN and CDR2 SYDVKM. V was clipped by 3 bases and J by 4 bases; unmatched bases: 7. The CDR3 sequence is 16 residues long.